A single sample gave rise to the 17 T cell receptor beta chains below, sequenced in a study of PD-1 blockade in classical Hodgkin lymphoma. The repertoire was sequenced with immunoSEQ multiplex PCR; TCRdb's copy has only in-frame clones and lacks some. Of more than 140,000 clones in the sample, nearly 80% were seen once. Relapse after autologous stem cell transplantation occurred in every patient, and brentuximab vedotin exposure varied. The material sequenced was peripheral blood mononuclear cells (PBMCs), taken before the second cycle of nivolumab. These receptor sequences come from a human donor with classical Hodgkin lymphoma.

This clone was counted a single time. V gene TRBV9 combines with J gene TRBJ1-4; no definite D call. The V end was cut by 0 bases, the J end by 10 bases, with 13 bases between. CDR3 size: 14 residues. The germline V gene has CDR1 SGDLS and CDR2 YYNGEE. CDR3 sequence: CASSVDVGNRKLFF. The CDR3 nucleotides are TGTGCCAGCAGCGTAGATGTAGGGAATCGAAAACTGTTTTTT.

The chain combines TRBV23-1 with TRBJ1-2, with a weak D call TRBD1 (6 bases). TRBV23-1 is classed as an ORF, of uncertain function. V was shortened by 0 bases and J by 7 bases, with 15 bases between the two germline ends. The CDR3 extends over 15 amino acids. The CDR3 bases are TGCGCCAGCAGTCAATCGCCGAATCCAGGGGTTGGCTACACCTTC. It translates to CASSQSPNPGVGYTF.

The chain is built from TRBV19 and TRBJ2-7; D uncertain. V was trimmed by 2 bases and J by 0 bases, leaving 11 bases between them. This CDR3 has 15 residues. CDR1 LNHDA and CDR2 SQIVND come from the germline V gene (reference sequence). The DNA for the CDR3 is TGTGCCAGTAGTATAAGGCAGGCCAACTCCTACGAGCAGTACTTC. Protein product: CASSIRQANSYEQYF.

By its share, this clone is medium-sized (0.01 to 0.1%). V usage is TRBV13 and J usage is TRBJ2-7; D may be TRBD1 (6 bases). The CDR3 loop spans 13 amino acids. The germline V and J ends were trimmed by 2 bases and 3 bases, with 8 bases remaining between them. Germline lookup yields CDR1 PRHDT and CDR2 FYEKMQ (reference sequence). CDR3 DNA: TGTGCCAGCAGCTTAAGAGGGGGCTACGAGCAGTACTTC. It yields the protein CASSLRGGYEQYF.

This clone was found once. The V gene is TRBV5-3, the J gene TRBJ2-7; D is perhaps TRBD1 (6 bases). TRBV5-3 belongs to the ORF category, with a function that is uncertain. CDR3 size: 16 residues. V dropped 0 bases and J dropped 3 bases, with 16 bases sitting between them. The CDR3 bases are TGTGCCAGAAGCTTGGGGGAGCTTCCAGGGGACTACGAGCAGTACTTC. Its translation is CARSLGELPGDYEQYF.

The count of this clone is one. J is TRBJ2-7 and V is TRBV5-6, with 8 bases identical to TRBD1. CDR1 SGHDT and CDR2 YYEEEE come from the germline V gene. V trimming: 0 bases; J trimming: 2 bases; junction bases outside the gene matches: 1. The length of the CDR3 is 14 residues. The CDR3: CASSLGTGPYEQYF. Here the CDR3 DNA reads TGTGCCAGCAGCTTGGGGACAGGGCCCTACGAGCAGTACTTC.

This chain connects TRBV6-5 to TRBJ1-4; no reliable D call. Per germline, CDR1 MNHEY and CDR2 SVGAGI. V was trimmed by 6 bases and J by 0 bases, leaving 8 bases between them. This CDR3 is built from 14 residues. Written as DNA, the CDR3 is TGTGCCAGCAGAGCTACACCAACTAATGAAAAACTGTTTTTT. Amino acids: CASRATPTNEKLFF.

For the CDR3, the DNA is TGTGCCAGCAGCTCGTGGAACACTGAAGCTTTCTTT. This encodes CASSSWNTEAFF. J is TRBJ1-1 and V is TRBV6-6; D remains ambiguous. The germline V and J ends were trimmed by 6 bases and 1 base, with 6 bases remaining between them. This CDR3 region has 12 residues. Germline loops: CDR1 MNHNY, CDR2 SVGAGI (reference sequence).

CDR3 sequence reads: CASSPRRGSGPYNEQFF. CDR3 nucleotide sequence: TGTGCCAGCAGCCCTCGAAGGGGGAGTGGACCCTACAATGAGCAGTTCTTC. V and J are TRBV11-1 and TRBJ2-1, with D perhaps matching TRBD1 (6 bases). V was trimmed by 5 bases and J by 2 bases, leaving 19 bases between them. The V gene's germline CDR1 is SGHAT and CDR2 FQDESV (reference sequence). CDR3 length: 17 amino acids.

This clone came up once. The chain recombines TRBV7-3 with TRBJ1-1; TRBD1 matches 7 bases. V trimming: 5 bases; J trimming: 10 bases; junction bases outside the gene matches: 13. The CDR3 consists of 14 residues. The V gene's germline CDR1 is SGHTA and CDR2 FQGTGA. The CDR3 loop is CASSAARQGQRAFF. CDR3 bases: TGTGCCAGCAGCGCCGCACGACAGGGTCAACGAGCTTTCTTT.

The chain joins TRBV5-1 to TRBJ1-2; D unclear. This CDR3 region has 14 residues. Trimming cost V 0 bases and J 7 bases, with 13 bases left between them. In germline, CDR1 is SGHRS, CDR2 YFSETQ. The CDR3 nucleotides read TGCGCCAGCAGCTTGGCATTCGTTGCCGGTGGCTACACCTTC. Translated: CASSLAFVAGGYTF.

The CDR3 sequence is CASSLGWPEGTGELFF. CDR3 in DNA: TGTGCCAGCAGCTTAGGTTGGCCCGAAGGCACCGGGGAGCTGTTTTTT. This sequence joins TRBV11-3 and TRBJ2-2; D uncertain. Trimming left V 1 base short and J 4 bases short, with 13 bases between. CDR3 length equals 16 residues. Germline lookup yields CDR1 SGHNT and CDR2 YENEEA.

The V gene is TRBV4-2, the J gene TRBJ2-2, with TRBD2 as a possible D gene (5 bases). The V end was cut by 4 bases, the J end by 7 bases, with 13 bases between. The V gene's germline CDR1 is LGHNA and CDR2 YNFKEQ. This CDR3 has 14 amino acids. The CDR3 spells CASSLATRDGELFF. The CDR3 region has the DNA TGTGCCAGCAGCCTCGCCACGAGGGACGGGGAGCTGTTTTTT.

A single count supports this clone. The gene calls are TRBV10-3 and TRBJ2-3, with 12 positions matching TRBD2. The CDR3 consists of 15 residues. In germline, CDR1 is ENHRY, CDR2 SYGVKD. V gave up 5 bases and J gave up 2 bases; unmatched junction bases: 2. The CDR3 reads CAISRTSGTTDTQYF. The CDR3 region has the DNA TGTGCCATCAGTCGGACTAGCGGGACCACAGATACGCAGTATTTT.

The chain employs TRBV7-9 and TRBJ1-2, with D unresolved. Trimming pared 5 bases from V and 4 bases from J, leaving 23 bases between. The CDR3 has 17 amino acids. Per the germline V gene, CDR1 is SEHNR and CDR2 is FQNEAQ (reference sequence). The CDR3 protein is CASSPGVSAERGYGYTF. CDR3 DNA sequence: TGTGCCAGCAGCCCGGGCGTGTCGGCGGAACGGGGCTATGGCTACACCTTC.

CDR3 amino acids: CASSSLDRATNEKLFF. The CDR3 DNA reads as TGTGCCAGCAGCTCACTAGACAGGGCTACTAATGAAAAACTGTTTTTT. The chain joins TRBV11-2 to TRBJ1-4, with TRBD1 identical over 7 bases. The junction had 7 bases not matched to a gene; V was cut back by 4 bases and J by 2 bases. CDR1 and CDR2 (germline): SGHAT, FQNNGV. The CDR3 loop spans 16 amino acids.

The chain joins TRBV2 to TRBJ2-1; D is ambiguous. The CDR3 length is 15 residues. The germline CDR1 and CDR2 sequences are SNHLY and FYNNEI. The germline V and J ends were trimmed by 0 bases and 6 bases, with 12 bases remaining between them. CDR3 in amino acids: CASSEANLYRNEQFF. CDR3 DNA: TGTGCCAGCAGTGAAGCGAACCTTTACCGCAATGAGCAGTTCTTC.